This T cell receptor beta chain was recorded in a study of cytomegalovirus exposure and HLA in healthy donors. Study-wide findings and caveats: In vitro work confirmed that a few CMV-associated chains recognize CMV antigens.

The study ran its PCR with 60 Vbeta and 13 Jbeta primers. TCRdb keeps only in-frame clones here, not all; method: immunoSEQ multiplex PCR. The sample includes 90,000 to 120,000 clones, about 79% of them seen just once. Notes on this clone: Its antigen is as yet unknown. One end of the junction fails to match germline, which may point to a read error.

CDR3 length equals 16 residues. Per the germline V gene, CDR1 is SEHNR and CDR2 is FQNEAQ (reference sequence). The chain recombines TRBV7-9 with TRBJ1-2; D perhaps matches TRBD1 (5 bases). The sequencing sample was made of PBMCs. This sequence originates from a man in his 60s in good health and CMV-seropositive. The CDR3 region has the DNA TGTTCCAGCAGCTTAGCGCGGGGGAGGGGTAACTATGGCTACACCTTC. Protein: CSSSLARGRGNYGYTF.